Below are 20 T cell receptor beta chains sequenced from a single sample in a study of identical twins. TCRdb recomputed calls from the 5' RACE reads with MiXCR, one row per CDR3 protein. The data hold 310,000 or so distinct CDR3 sequences, with approximately 8% observed a single time. The sample also formed part of further work on yellow fever vaccine responses in identical twins.

The sequencing sample was made of memory (CD45RO+) T cells sorted from blood. The receptors derive from a woman between 18 and 29 years old in good health.

The chain recombines TRBV25-1 with TRBJ2-1; D may correspond to TRBD1 or TRBD2 (6 bases each). The CDR3 sequence is 15 residues long. Trimming cost V 3 bases and J 0 bases, with 9 bases left between them. CDR1 MGHDK and CDR2 SYGVNS come from the germline V gene. This CDR3 is CASSDGGSSYNEQFF. For the CDR3, the DNA is TGTGCCAGCAGTGACGGGGGCAGCTCCTACAATGAGCAGTTCTTC.

This clonotype was found a few times. This sequence joins TRBV3-1 and TRBJ1-1; D is ambiguous. CDR3 length: 13 residues. The germline V and J ends were trimmed by 0 bases and 6 bases, with 8 bases remaining between them. The germline V gene has CDR1 LGHDT and CDR2 YNNKEL (reference sequence). Here the CDR3 DNA reads TGTGCCAGCAGCCAAGATCTGGCAGCTGAAGCTTTCTTT. It yields the protein CASSQDLAAEAFF.

This sequence joins TRBV20-1 and TRBJ2-7; 7 bases align to TRBD2. This CDR3 contains 14 residues. V was pared by 1 base and J by 2 bases, with 5 bases of the junction left unmatched. CDR1 and CDR2 (germline): DFQATT, SNEGSKA (reference sequence). The DNA for the CDR3 is TGCAGTGCTAGAGGGCTAGCGGCAACCTACGAGCAGTACTTC. This gives the protein CSARGLAATYEQYF.

The chain joins TRBV5-8 to TRBJ1-4; tentatively, D is TRBD1 (5 bases). Germline V CDR1 and CDR2: SGHTS, YDEGEE. The V end lost 0 bases, the J end lost 4 bases, and 7 bases lay between the germline ends. This CDR3 spans 14 amino acids. CDR3 nucleotides: TGTGCCAGCAGCTTGGACAGGAGTAATGAAAAACTGTTTTTT. Protein: CASSLDRSNEKLFF. Full variable domain (missing parts from reference TRBV5-8 and TRBJ1-4): EAGVTQSPTHLIKTRGQQATLRCSPISGHTSVYWYQQALGLGLQFLLWYDEGEERNRGNFPPRFSGRQFPNYSSELNVNALELEDSALYLCASSLDRSNEKLFFGSGTQLSVL.

This rearrangement joins TRBV3-1 to TRBJ2-1; possibly TRBD1 or TRBD2 for D (6 bases each). Germline CDR1 LGHDT, CDR2 YNNKEL (reference sequence). The CDR3 covers 14 residues. V lost 0 bases to trimming and J lost 10 bases, with 13 bases between them. The CDR3 loop reads CASSQEVPGAEQFF. The CDR3 DNA is TGTGCCAGCAGCCAAGAGGTCCCGGGGGCAGAGCAGTTCTTC.

The genes are TRBV7-2 and TRBJ2-1; 7 nucleotides line up with TRBD2. Germline loops: CDR1 SGHTA, CDR2 FQGNSA. This CDR3 contains 13 residues. Trimming cost V 5 bases and J 6 bases; bases outside gene matches: 4. The CDR3 DNA follows: TGTGCCAGCAGCGGCGGGAGACTCAATGAGCAGTTCTTC. It specifies CASSGGRLNEQFF.

The genes are TRBV14 and TRBJ2-1, with D possibly matching TRBD2 (6 bases). The V end was cut by 0 bases, the J end by 0 bases, with 21 bases between. This CDR3 is 20 amino acids long. Germline V CDR1 and CDR2: SGHDN, FVKESK. The CDR3 DNA sequence: TGTGCCAGCAGCCAAGATCTCACTAGGGGACTGGCGAGCTCCTACAATGAGCAGTTCTTC. Encoded protein: CASSQDLTRGLASSYNEQFF.

This clonotype turned up a few times. This chain's CDR3 is CASTALPSGPKGETQYF. DNA for the CDR3: TGTGCCAGCACCGCCCTCCCCAGCGGACCTAAGGGGGAGACCCAGTACTTC. The chain employs TRBV6-2 or TRBV6-3 and TRBJ2-5; D could derive from TRBD1 or TRBD2 (5 bases each). The CDR3 is 17 amino acids. Trimming left V 7 bases short and J 5 bases short, with 26 bases between. Germline V gene sequence: CDR1 MNHEY, CDR2 SVGEGT.

This clonotype was detected only a few times. The chain has TRBV6-5 and TRBJ1-3; D gene unclear. Trimming stripped 4 bases from V and 4 bases from J, with 11 bases between. CDR1 MNHEY and CDR2 SVGAGI come from the germline V gene. The CDR3 covers 14 residues. The CDR3 DNA reads as TGTGCCAGCAGTTCCAGTTTTTCAGGAAACACCATATATTTT. Translation: CASSSSFSGNTIYF.

In this sample, this clonotype turned up a few times. The chain uses TRBV12-3 or TRBV12-4 and TRBJ2-7; D uncertain. The germline V and J ends were trimmed by 3 bases and 3 bases, with 9 bases remaining between them. CDR3 length equals 13 residues. DNA for the CDR3: TGTGCCAGCAGTTTGAACAGCAACTACGAGCAGTACTTC. It yields the protein CASSLNSNYEQYF.

This clonotype came up once. The chain joins TRBV3-1 to TRBJ2-7, with D possibly TRBD2 on 6 matching bases. The CDR3 runs to 15 residues. Trimming shortened V by 8 bases and J by 3 bases, and 20 bases separated the two germline ends. Germline CDR1 LGHDT, CDR2 YNNKEL (reference sequence). The CDR3 DNA is TGTGCCAGCTCCCAAGTTTCGGGGGTAGGCTACGAGCAGTACTTC. This translates into CASSQVSGVGYEQYF.

The rearrangement uses TRBV13 and TRBJ2-3; D is perhaps TRBD1 (6 bases). Per the germline V gene, CDR1 is PRHDT and CDR2 is FYEKMQ (reference sequence). Trimming took off 1 base at V and 2 bases at J, with 19 bases between the two ends. This CDR3 has 18 amino acids. Here the CDR3 reads CASSLDGPSGVLTDTQYF. CDR3 nucleotides: TGTGCCAGCAGCTTAGACGGACCCTCAGGGGTCCTCACAGATACGCAGTATTTT. Full variable domain (remainder filled in from reference TRBV13 and TRBJ2-3): AAGVIQSPRHLIKEKRETATLKCYPIPRHDTVYWYQQGPGQDPQFLISFYEKMQSDKGSIPDRFSAQQFSDYHSELNMSSLELGDSALYFCASSLDGPSGVLTDTQYFGPGTRLTVL.

This clonotype was detected a few times. CDR3 DNA sequence: TGTGCCAGCAGCCAATTTAGGGGGAGAGCCTACGAGCAGTACTTC. This codes for CASSQFRGRAYEQYF. The chain uses TRBV14 and TRBJ2-7; D possibly corresponds to TRBD1 (6 bases). The V and J ends lost 2 bases and 2 bases respectively, with 13 bases between them. The CDR3 runs 15 residues. Looked up from germline, CDR1 is SGHDN and CDR2 is FVKESK.

V and J are TRBV6-5 and TRBJ2-3, with TRBD2 matching 11 bases. The length of the CDR3 is 16 residues. V trimming: 0 bases; J trimming: 3 bases; junction bases outside the gene matches: 2. Looked up from germline, CDR1 is MNHEY and CDR2 is SVGAGI. This chain's CDR3 is CASSYSTSGKTDTQYF. For the CDR3, the DNA is TGTGCCAGCAGTTACTCGACTAGCGGGAAAACAGATACGCAGTATTTT.

This clonotype was seen more than once but under ten times. V gene TRBV3-1 combines with J gene TRBJ2-7; the match to TRBD2 covers 11 bases. CDR3 length: 17 amino acids. After removal of 1 base from V and 4 bases from J, the junction contained 9 bases not matched to a gene. Germline values: CDR1 LGHDT, CDR2 YNNKEL (reference sequence). DNA of the CDR3: TGTGCCAGCAGCCAAGGGCGACTAGCGGGACCCAGGTACGAGCAGTACTTC. Protein product: CASSQGRLAGPRYEQYF.

As DNA, the CDR3 is TGTGCCAGCAGCTTAATTGCGGGGGCCCGCACAGATACGCAGTATTTT. The encoded protein is CASSLIAGARTDTQYF. This sequence joins TRBV13 and TRBJ2-3, with a tentative D call TRBD2 (7 bases). Germline V lookup: CDR1 PRHDT, CDR2 FYEKMQ (reference sequence). V dropped 2 bases and J dropped 1 base, with 13 bases sitting between them. CDR3 length equals 16 residues.

This clonotype was recorded many times. The genes are TRBV3-1 and TRBJ2-2; D may be TRBD1 (6 bases). Germline CDR1 is LGHDT and CDR2 is YNNKEL (reference sequence). V was shortened by 7 bases and J by 0 bases, with 18 bases between the two germline ends. This CDR3 contains 17 residues. The CDR3 reads CASTLTWGRANTGELFF. The CDR3 DNA is TGTGCCAGCACCCTGACTTGGGGGCGGGCGAACACCGGGGAGCTGTTTTTT.

This clonotype was counted only a few times. The chain has TRBV4-1 and TRBJ2-5; 14 positions match TRBD2. J was trimmed by 7 bases and V by 4 bases; bases with no gene match: 14. Germline V gene lookup returns CDR1 MGHRA and CDR2 YSYEKL. This CDR3 is built from 18 residues. The CDR3 region has the DNA TGCGCCAGCAGCCTCAAACCCGGGGGACTAGCGGGAGAGGGGACCCAGTACTTC. Encoded protein: CASSLKPGGLAGEGTQYF.

This clonotype has at least ten counts. V and J are TRBV15 and TRBJ2-7; 7 nucleotides match TRBD1. The germline CDR1 and CDR2 sequences are LNHNV and YYDKDF (reference sequence). The CDR3 is 13 residues long. The trim removed 5 bases at V and 1 base at J, leaving 2 bases unmatched. The CDR3 bases are TGTGCCACCAGCTGGGGACAGTCCTACGAGCAGTACGTC. Its translation is CATSWGQSYEQYV.

This clonotype was detected a few times. The gene calls are TRBV6-5 and TRBJ1-2; possible D gene TRBD1, 6 bases. The CDR3 extends over 12 amino acids. V dropped 2 bases and J dropped 6 bases, with 7 bases sitting between them. Germline V gene lookup returns CDR1 MNHEY and CDR2 SVGAGI. The CDR3 is CASSYAGDGYTF. The DNA of the CDR3 is TGTGCCAGCAGTTACGCAGGGGATGGCTACACCTTC.